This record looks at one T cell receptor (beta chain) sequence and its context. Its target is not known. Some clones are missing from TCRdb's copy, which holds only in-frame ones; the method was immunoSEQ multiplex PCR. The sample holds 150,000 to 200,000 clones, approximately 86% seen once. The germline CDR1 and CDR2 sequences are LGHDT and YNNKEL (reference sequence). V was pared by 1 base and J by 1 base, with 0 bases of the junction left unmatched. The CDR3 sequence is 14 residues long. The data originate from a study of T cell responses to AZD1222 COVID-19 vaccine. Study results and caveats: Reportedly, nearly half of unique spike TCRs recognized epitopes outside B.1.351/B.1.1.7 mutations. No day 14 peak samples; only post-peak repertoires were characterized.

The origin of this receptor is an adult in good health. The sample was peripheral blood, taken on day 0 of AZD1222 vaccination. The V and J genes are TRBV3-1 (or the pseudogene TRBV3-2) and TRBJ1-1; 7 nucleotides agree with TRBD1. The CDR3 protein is CASSQGDRNTEAFF. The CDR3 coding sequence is TGTGCCAGCAGCCAAGGGGACAGGAACACTGAAGCTTTCTTT.